This TCR beta chain was obtained from a study of T cell repertoires in cytomegalovirus infection (dated 2019 in TCRdb). About the study as a whole: Recently identified HLA-C-restricted CMV epitopes, whose presentation resists viral immunomodulation, were targeted by peptide stimulations together with well-studied HLA-B-restricted epitopes. Donor HLA type was relevant to the analysis, as public TCR beta signatures indicated carriage of CMV infection together with the matching HLA type.

CDR1 and CDR2 are drawn from the germline V gene: SGHTA, FQGNSA. V was cut back by 5 bases and J by 3 bases, leaving a gap of 14 bases between them. Taken from cysteine to phenylalanine, the CDR3 has 14 residues. Only the CDR3 part of the read is kept: 42 bases, read in frame from the first base. Findings and caveats that apply to the study as a whole: Cumulative frequency of public TCR beta family members discriminated carriers of CMV infection plus the relevant HLA type in this cohort and an independent roughly 320-donor cohort. The ex vivo response was dominated by HLA-C-restricted CMV-specific TCR beta clonotypes, which also provided the single most frequent clonotype in two of eight donors.

Explained via the paper, the treatment or condition label denotes: in vitro stimulation with specific CMV peptide epitopes to enrich CMV-specific T cells. This clonotype was seen ten or more times. The clone's antigen remains unknown. The record has no base qualities; no much larger clone is one base away. Sequencing took place on an Illumina HiSeq 1500. TCRdb trimmed public reads at Q25 via fastp, called clones via MiXCR and kept in-frame beta chains. Each CDR3 protein appears once, grouped with its most common genes and DNA. This sample holds approximately 600,000 distinct CDR3 sequences; roughly 42% were observed only once. The leading ten clones occupy 48% of the sample.

The chain couples TRBV7-2 to TRBJ2-7, with the D gene not confidently named. The sample consisted of cultured PBMCs, taken from culture after CMV antigen stimulation. This TCR was sampled from a human donor in good health (CMV status not recorded). Some clones in this sample may be carry-over from other donors' samples. In nucleotide form, the sequence is TGTGCCAGCAGCCGCCTCGGGTTTAACTACGAGCAGTACTTC. Its amino acids are CASSRLGFNYEQYF.